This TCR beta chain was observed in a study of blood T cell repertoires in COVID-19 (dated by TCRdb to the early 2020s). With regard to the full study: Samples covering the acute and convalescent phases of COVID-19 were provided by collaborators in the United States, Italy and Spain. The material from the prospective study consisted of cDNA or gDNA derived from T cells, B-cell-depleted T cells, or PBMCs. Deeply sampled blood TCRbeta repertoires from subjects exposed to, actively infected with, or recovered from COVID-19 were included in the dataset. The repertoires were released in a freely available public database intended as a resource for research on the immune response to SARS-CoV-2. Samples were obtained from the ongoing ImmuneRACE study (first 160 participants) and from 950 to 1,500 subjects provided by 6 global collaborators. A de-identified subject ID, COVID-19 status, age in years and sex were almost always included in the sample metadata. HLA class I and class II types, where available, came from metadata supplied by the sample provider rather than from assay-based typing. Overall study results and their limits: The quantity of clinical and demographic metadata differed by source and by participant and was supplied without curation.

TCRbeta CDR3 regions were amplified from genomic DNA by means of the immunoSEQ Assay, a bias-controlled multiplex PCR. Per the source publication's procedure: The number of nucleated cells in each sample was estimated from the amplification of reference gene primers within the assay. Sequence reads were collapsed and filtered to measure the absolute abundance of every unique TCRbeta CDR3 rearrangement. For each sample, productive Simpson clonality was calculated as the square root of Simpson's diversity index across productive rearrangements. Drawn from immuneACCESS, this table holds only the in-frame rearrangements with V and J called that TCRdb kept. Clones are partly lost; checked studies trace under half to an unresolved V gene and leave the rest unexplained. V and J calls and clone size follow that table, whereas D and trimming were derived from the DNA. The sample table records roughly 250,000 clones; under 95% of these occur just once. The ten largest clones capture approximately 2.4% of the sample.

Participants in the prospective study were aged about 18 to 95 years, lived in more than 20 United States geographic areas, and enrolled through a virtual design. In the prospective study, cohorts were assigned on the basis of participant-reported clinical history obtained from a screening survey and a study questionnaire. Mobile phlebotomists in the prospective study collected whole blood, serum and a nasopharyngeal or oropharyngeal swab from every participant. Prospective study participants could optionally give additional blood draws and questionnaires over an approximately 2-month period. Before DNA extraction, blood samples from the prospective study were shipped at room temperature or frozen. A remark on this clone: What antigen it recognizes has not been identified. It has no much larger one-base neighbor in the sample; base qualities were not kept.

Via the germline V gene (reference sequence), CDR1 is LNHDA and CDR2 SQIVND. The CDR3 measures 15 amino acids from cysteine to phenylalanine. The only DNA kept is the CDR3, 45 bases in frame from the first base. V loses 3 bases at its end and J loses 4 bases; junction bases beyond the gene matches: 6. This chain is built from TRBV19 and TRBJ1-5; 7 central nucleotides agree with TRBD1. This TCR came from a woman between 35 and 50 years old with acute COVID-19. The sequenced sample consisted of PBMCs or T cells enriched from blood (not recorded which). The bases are TGTGCCAGTAGTATGCTTGACAGGGATAATCAGCCCCAGCATTTT. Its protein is CASSMLDRDNQPQHF.